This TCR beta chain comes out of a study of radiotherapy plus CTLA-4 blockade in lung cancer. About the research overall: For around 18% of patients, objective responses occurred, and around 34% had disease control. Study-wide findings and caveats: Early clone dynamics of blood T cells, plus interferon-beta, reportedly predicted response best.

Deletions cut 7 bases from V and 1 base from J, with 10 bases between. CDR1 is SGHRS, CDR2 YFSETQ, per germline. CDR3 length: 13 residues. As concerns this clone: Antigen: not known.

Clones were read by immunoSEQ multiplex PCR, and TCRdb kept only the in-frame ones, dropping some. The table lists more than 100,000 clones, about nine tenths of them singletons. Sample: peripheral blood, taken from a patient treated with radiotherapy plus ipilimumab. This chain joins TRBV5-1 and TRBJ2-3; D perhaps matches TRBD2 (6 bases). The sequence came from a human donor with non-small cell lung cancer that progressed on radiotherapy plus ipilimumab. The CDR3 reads CASFGGGTDTQYF. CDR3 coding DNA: TGCGCCAGCTTCGGCGGGGGCACAGATACGCAGTATTTT.